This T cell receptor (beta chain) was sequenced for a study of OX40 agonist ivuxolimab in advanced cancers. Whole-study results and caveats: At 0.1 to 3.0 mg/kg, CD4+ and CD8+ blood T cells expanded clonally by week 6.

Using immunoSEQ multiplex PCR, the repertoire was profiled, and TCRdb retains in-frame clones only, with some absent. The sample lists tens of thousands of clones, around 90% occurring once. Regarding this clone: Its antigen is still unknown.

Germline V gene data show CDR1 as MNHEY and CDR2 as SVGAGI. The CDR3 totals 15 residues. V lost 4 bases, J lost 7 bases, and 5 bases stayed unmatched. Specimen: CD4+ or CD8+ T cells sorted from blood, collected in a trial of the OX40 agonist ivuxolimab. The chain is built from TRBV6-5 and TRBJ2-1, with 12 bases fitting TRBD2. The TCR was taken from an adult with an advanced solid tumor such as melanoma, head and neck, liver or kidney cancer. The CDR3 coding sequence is TGTGCCAGCAGTTTGACTAGCGGGAGATTGAATGAGCAGTTCTTC. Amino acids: CASSLTSGRLNEQFF.